A selection of T cell receptor beta chains follows, all from one sample in a study of early T cells in non-severe SARS-CoV-2 infection. TCRdb re-derived calls from the 5' RACE reads in MiXCR, one entry per CDR3 protein. The top ten hold just over 20% of the sample, which has 100,000 to 150,000 distinct CDR3 sequences, just under 15% seen once. The sequenced sample consisted of whole blood. These receptors were collected from an adult who was a healthcare worker with PCR-confirmed SARS-CoV-2 infection or an uninfected control (not recorded which). The CDR3 runs from the conserved cysteine through the conserved F or W. The D gene is left open where the match is weak. Clone size appears in some rows only: once, few, many, or a class for an expanded clone.

clone_size	v_call	j_call	d_call	cdr3_aa	cdr3_nt
.	TRBV30	TRBJ2-2	TRBD2	CAWTPGGVGGELFF	TGTGCCTGGACCCCGGGGGGGGTCGGCGGGGAGCTGTTTTTT
.	TRBV3-1	TRBJ2-5	TRBD2	CASSQGPAGYQETQYF	TGTGCCAGCAGCCAAGGTCCAGCGGGGTACCAAGAGACCCAGTACTTC
.	TRBV29-1	TRBJ1-1	TRBD1	CSVQGAGDTEAFF	TGCAGCGTTCAGGGGGCAGGGGACACTGAAGCTTTCTTT
few	TRBV5-4	TRBJ2-3	.	CASSLGPTTSTDTQYF	TGTGCCAGCAGCTTGGGACCGACAACTAGCACAGATACGCAGTATTTT
few	TRBV14	TRBJ2-2	.	CASSQEKATVRSGELFF	TGTGCCAGCAGCCAAGAGAAGGCGACAGTCCGATCCGGGGAGCTGTTTTTT
few	TRBV12-3/TRBV12-4	TRBJ1-1	.	CASSLKNTEAFF	TGTGCCAGCAGTTTAAAAAACACTGAAGCTTTCTTT
many	TRBV7-9	TRBJ2-7	.	CASSLGGQNYEQYF	TGTGCCAGCAGCTTGGGAGGACAGAACTACGAGCAGTACTTC
few	TRBV7-9	TRBJ1-3	TRBD1	CASMRQGAGPGNTIYF	TGTGCCAGCATGCGACAGGGAGCCGGGCCTGGAAACACCATATATTTT
.	TRBV27	TRBJ1-2	.	CASSPSVFFGYTF	TGTGCCAGCAGTCCCTCAGTGTTCTTCGGCTACACCTTC
few	TRBV3-1	TRBJ1-6	.	CASSQSRSPLHF	TGTGCCAGCAGCCAATCCAGATCACCCCTCCACTTT
.	TRBV18	TRBJ2-1	.	CASSPSSRDNEQFF	TGTGCCAGCTCACCTTCGAGCAGGGACAATGAGCAGTTCTTC
.	TRBV10-3	TRBJ2-4	.	CAISATGAKNIQYF	TGTGCCATCAGTGCCACTGGGGCCAAAAACATTCAGTACTTC
.	TRBV7-9	TRBJ2-5	.	CASSFIEETQYF	TGTGCCAGCAGCTTCATCGAAGAGACCCAGTACTTC
.	TRBV20-1	TRBJ2-1	TRBD1	CSGSTGNNEQFF	TGCAGTGGGTCGACAGGGAACAATGAGCAGTTCTTC
few	TRBV14	TRBJ2-7	.	CASSPQGWGAYEQYF	TGTGCCAGCAGCCCACAGGGCTGGGGGGCCTACGAGCAGTACTTC
.	TRBV6-6	TRBJ2-6	.	CASSQRGLGANVLTF	TGTGCCAGCTCACAGAGGGGTCTTGGGGCCAACGTCCTGACTTTC
.	TRBV2	TRBJ2-3	TRBD2	CASLRLAGTDTQYF	TGTGCCAGCCTCCGGCTAGCGGGCACAGATACGCAGTATTTT
.	TRBV7-8	TRBJ2-7	.	CASSPPPGLLFYEQYF	TGTGCCAGCAGCCCCCCCCCGGGCCTGCTTTTCTACGAGCAGTACTTC
many	TRBV18	TRBJ2-7	.	CASSPTPYEQYF	TGTGCCAGCTCACCGACACCTTACGAGCAGTACTTC
few	TRBV3-1	TRBJ2-1	.	CASSQGWADEQFF	TGTGCCAGCAGCCAAGGTTGGGCCGACGAGCAGTTCTTC
few	TRBV10-3	TRBJ1-2	.	CAISVGSPNYGYTF	TGTGCCATCAGTGTTGGCAGCCCTAACTATGGCTACACCTTC
.	TRBV7-8	TRBJ2-2	.	CASSWRGHGELFF	TGTGCCAGCAGCTGGCGGGGCCACGGGGAGCTGTTTTTT